This T cell receptor (beta chain) was identified in a study of cytomegalovirus exposure and HLA in healthy donors (dated by TCRdb to 2016 to 2017). About the investigation overall: In an earlier analysis of under 600 of the donors, about 260 Gb of sequence data and some 100 million unique TCR beta sequences from about 179 million T cells were reported. Besides the first cohort of some 670 subjects, a separate validation cohort made up of 120 different subjects was used. The number of donors typed differed by locus, with 629-630 for A, B, C, DRB1 and DQB1, roughly 520 for DQA1, about 610 for DPA1, and under 490 for DPB1. The T cell repertoires of 550 to 850 subjects were profiled by immunosequencing and related to cytomegalovirus serostatus. Approximately 300 gigabases of sequencing data and 78 million or so unique TCR sequences were included in an early release covering several hundred HLA-typed donors. Rather than drawing on any new phenotypic data, the later analysis identified candidate immune exposures from TCR beta sequences and the way those sequences occurred across donors. Roughly 5 DR-DQ haplotypes were handled as single units for association and clustering because linkage in the cohort was strong. The study was designed to test whether signatures of past pathogen exposure could be identified by cataloging public T cell receptors. Every discovery cohort repertoire had been produced on one sequencing platform. Both class I and class II loci were covered by HLA typing, at four-digit resolution. A later analysis re-analyzed previously published TCR beta repertoires from 666 donors and added high-resolution HLA genotyping to study TCR occurrence patterns. Among some 400 genotyped donors of the cohort, an average of approximately 230,000 unique TCR beta nucleotide sequences were sequenced per donor, around 20% of them non-productive. Donor age, sex, ethnicity and CMV serostatus were compiled together with the repertoire data. To decide whether each TCR beta V gene segment behaved as functional or pseudogenic, an earlier analysis of approximately 620 of the donors relied on high-throughput TCR beta sequencing. A later genetic analysis used genome-wide SNP genotypes for about 55% of the 666 donors, treating that subset as a discovery cohort. Of the roughly 410 genotyped donors, approximately 80% were placed in the genetic ancestry cluster associated with self-reported Caucasian donors. To predict cytomegalovirus infection status, the study brought together high-throughput TCR immunosequencing, statistical association of individual TCRs with disease status, and machine learning. The paper's findings and limits, for the study overall: The presence/absence analyses assumed that sequencing depth was roughly uniform across donors, and that assumption may not be true. An association between a missense DCLRE1C variant and V-gene and J-gene trimming of TCR beta chains was found in a later genetic analysis and replicated in an independent cohort. About 17 rarely observed V segments, including chromosome 9 orphons, were excluded from the earlier analysis of just under 600 of the donors because counts were too low. Some IMGT-functional V segments, including TRBV6-2 and TRBV6-3, could not be distinguished by the 87-base-pair reads and were therefore excluded. In a later analysis, TCR association rates were found to vary across HLA loci, with the most associated TCRs seen for DRB1 alleles and the fewest for HLA-C alleles. In a later genetic analysis, fewer N-insertions in productive TCRs were reported among donors in an Asian-associated ancestry cluster than the roughly 700-donor mean. According to a later analysis, most CMV-associated TCR beta chains appeared to be HLA-restricted, and the HLA associations seemed to be driven largely by CMV exposure. Across donors, most TCR sequences were observed very rarely, whereas some public TCRs were present in many individuals. CMV serostatus was the only immune exposure information available for the cohort. The study listed 164 TCR beta chains as associated with cytomegalovirus. The authors suggested that the approach could potentially be extended to other disease states and immunological phenotypes. This cohort had only TCR beta chains sequenced, and the lack of alpha or paired-chain data limited which features could be detected. A further reported finding was that TCR beta sequences accurately predicted the HLA-A and HLA-B alleles for most subjects in the first cohort. Because some donors lacked HLA typing at each locus, the association tests relied only on the typed subset. A cluster of highly shared sequence variants was judged likely to be a technical artifact of the sequencing pipeline. In vitro tests confirmed that three of the cytomegalovirus-associated TCR beta chains recognize cytomegalovirus antigens. Compared with equally common non-associated chains, HLA-associated TCR beta chains in a later analysis were more clonally expanded and had lower generation probabilities. In an earlier analysis of fewer than 700 of the donors, most TCR beta V segments appeared in productive rearrangements about 90% or about 30% of the time, broadly matching IMGT annotations. In a later analysis, several top co-occurrence clusters were reported to appear linked to parvovirus B19, influenza, CMV and Epstein-Barr virus. Specific HLA alleles were associated with 15,000 to 20,000 TCR beta sequences at a false discovery rate of 0.05 in a later analysis. Linkage disequilibrium might explain the correlated functional status among segregating V segments, but an unknown experimental factor could not be excluded. In both the original and validation cohorts, the classifier was reported to diagnose cytomegalovirus status with high specificity and sensitivity. When HLA alleles, especially DR and DQ, strongly co-occurred, attributing TCR associations to individual alleles was difficult.

The cohort was made up of 500 to 850 healthy bone marrow donors. At the time of sampling, every cohort member was nominally healthy, though immune exposures that went unrecorded were likely present. The donor tested CMV seropositive, placing the donor among the 289 seropositive members of the cohort. Each donor provided a peripheral blood sample, and peripheral blood mononuclear cells were used for TCR beta sequencing. Genomic DNA was extracted from the blood cell samples with the Qiagen DNeasy Blood Extraction Kit. The method was the immunoSEQ multiplex PCR assay. A mixture of 60 forward primers for TCR Vbeta segments and 13 reverse primers for TCR Jbeta segments was used in the multiplex PCR. The CDR3 region of rearranged TCR beta genes was amplified from genomic DNA with a multiplex PCR assay. The amplified TCR beta libraries were sequenced on the Illumina HiSeq System as 87-base-pair reads. Per the authors' processing: A later analysis tallied 75 million to 95 million unique TCR beta chains across the 700 or so repertoires, and approximately 12 million of those chains were shared by two or more donors. Raw reads were error-corrected and collapsed into unique sequences with a nearest-neighbor algorithm that merged closely related sequences to remove PCR and sequencing errors. CDR3 sequences were aligned to IMGT reference sequences to assign V, D and J gene segments. Each retained sequence needed at least a six-nucleotide match to both a V gene segment and a J gene segment. Rearrangements were called productive when the CDR3 lacked stop codons and stayed in frame with V and J; all others were non-productive. CDR3 was defined according to IMGT convention as the region running from the second conserved V-encoded cysteine to the conserved J-encoded phenylalanine. In an earlier analysis of just under 600 of the donors, sequences lacking an unambiguous match to a single V gene segment were excluded. An earlier analysis of 587 of the donors classified V segments as functional when productive rearrangements were above 56.7% and as segregating when the standard deviation between donors was above 5%. A statistical classification framework was developed to diagnose cytomegalovirus status using the catalog of TCR beta chain sequences. In a later analysis, V and J genes were assigned by comparing TCR nucleotide sequences against IMGT/GENE-DB human TR gene sequences. In a later analysis, CDR3 sequences and most-parsimonious VDJ recombination scenarios were assigned using the TCRdist pipeline. In a later analysis, each TCR beta chain was defined by its CDR3 amino acid sequence together with its V-gene family, and reads lacking a unique V-gene family were excluded. As a way to deal with suspected cross-contamination and a sequencing artifact, a later analysis dropped roughly 600 nucleotide sequences that were highly shared and had low generation probability. In a later analysis, a clonal expansion index for each public chain was calculated from normalized within-repertoire ranks of inferred template counts. In a later analysis, generation probabilities were computed with a VDJ recombination model fitted to out-of-frame rearrangements, and the resulting probabilities were checked against IGoR. In a later analysis, hypergeometric tests were used to score TCR-TCR, TCR-HLA and TCR-CMV co-occurrence, with a repertoire-size bias correction applied to TCR pairs. False discovery rates were estimated in a later analysis by permuting HLA or CMV assignments 20 times. In a later analysis, co-occurring TCRs were grouped using DBSCAN, and TCRdist sequence similarity was added for clustering within HLA-allele-positive subsets. For co-occurrence clustering, repertoires with fewer than 30,000 or more than 120,000 public chains were excluded, along with four or five repertoires with anomalous nucleotide sharing. Entries here come from immuneACCESS through TCRdb and include only in-frame sequences with V and J called. Some clones fail to appear in such tables; in the studies checked, an unresolved V gene covers under half of the shortfall, and the cause of the remainder is unknown. V and J calls and clone size are as listed in that table; D and trimming were resolved from the DNA. Counted in this sample were 70,000 to 100,000 clones; roughly 63% of them appeared once. 20% to 25% of the sample goes to the ten largest clones.

Germline trimming amounts to 3 bases on V and 6 bases on J, with 6 as the count of junction bases outside the gene matches. From a lookup of the germline V gene, CDR1 and CDR2 are SGDLS and YYNGEE. The CDR3, from cysteine to phenylalanine, totals 15 residues. Just CDR3 DNA is preserved here, 45 bases in frame from base 1. Worth noting for this clone: What this receptor recognizes is not known. Base qualities were left out, and no much larger clone turns up one base away.

This clonotype was obtained from a woman between 50 and 59 years old in good health and CMV-seropositive. The source material was PBMCs. This chain is built from TRBV9 and TRBJ2-1; 10 central nucleotides agree with TRBD2. The nucleotide sequence is TGTGCCAGCAGCGAGCGGGGGGGCCCTATCAATGAGCAGTTCTTC. Its protein product is CASSERGGPINEQFF.